What follows are 30 T cell receptor beta chains derived from one specimen sequenced in a study of blood T cell repertoires in COVID-19. The protocol was immunoSEQ multiplex PCR, while the TCRdb copy is restricted to in-frame clones and leaves out a portion. Counted here are under 75,000 clones, approximately 79% occurring once; the ten biggest clones make up 6.3%. The sample was peripheral blood. These receptors were taken from a woman aged 55-69 years with acute or convalescent COVID-19.

The chain combines TRBV28 with TRBJ2-5; a weak D match, TRBD1 (5 bases). Germline V gives CDR1 MDHEN, CDR2 SYDVKM. The length of the CDR3 is 14 residues. V dropped 3 bases and J dropped 8 bases, with 16 bases sitting between them. The CDR3, as DNA: TGTGCCAGCAGTTTCTCTCAGGGTATCATTACCCAGTACTTC. Encoded protein: CASSFSQGIITQYF.

This clone has more than one count but fewer than ten. The chain combines TRBV5-1 with TRBJ2-5; 7 positions agree with TRBD2. This CDR3 is built from 16 residues. Unmatched junction bases numbered 6, after V lost 0 bases and J lost 1 base. Per the germline V gene, CDR1 is SGHRS and CDR2 is YFSETQ. CDR3 in DNA: TGCGCCAGCAGCTTGGTGGGGGGGGGAGTCCAAGAGACCCAGTACTTC. This encodes CASSLVGGGVQETQYF.

This chain uses TRBV4-2 with TRBJ2-6; D perhaps matches TRBD2 (7 bases). Germline lookup yields CDR1 LGHNA and CDR2 YNFKEQ. The V end was cut by 4 bases, the J end by 4 bases, with 14 bases between. The CDR3 has 16 amino acids. The chain's CDR3 is CASSRGGTSGANVLTF. The CDR3 nucleotides are TGTGCCAGCAGCCGGGGGGGGACATCAGGGGCCAACGTCCTGACTTTC.

The chain links TRBV13 to TRBJ2-1; 8 nucleotides align to TRBD1. J was trimmed by 2 bases and V by 8 bases; bases with no gene match: 5. Germline CDR1 and CDR2: PRHDT and FYEKMQ (reference sequence). This CDR3 spans 14 amino acids. The CDR3 region has the DNA TGTGCCAGCTCTAAGGGACAGGCCTACAATGAGCAGTTCTTC. It translates to CASSKGQAYNEQFF.

The J gene is TRBJ2-3, the V gene TRBV4-1; the match to TRBD2 covers 8 bases. Germline V gives CDR1 MGHRA, CDR2 YSYEKL. The ends lost 3 bases at V and 0 bases at J; junction bases unmatched: 5. The CDR3 is made up of 16 amino acids. The CDR3 DNA reads as TGCGCCAGCAGCCATAGAGCGGGGGCCAGCACAGATACGCAGTATTTT. Amino acid sequence: CASSHRAGASTDTQYF.

This clone was seen just once. The chain uses TRBV2 and TRBJ1-2, with a possible D match to TRBD1 (5 bases). This CDR3 is 14 amino acids long. Per the germline V gene, CDR1 is SNHLY and CDR2 is FYNNEI. V lost 3 bases, J lost 6 bases, and 14 bases lay in between. The CDR3 region has the DNA TGTGCCAGCAGTGAGGTGGGGGGGGAAGATGGCTACACCTTC. This codes for CASSEVGGEDGYTF.

The chain couples TRBV6-5 to TRBJ2-5, with 8 bases fitting TRBD1. This CDR3 has 15 residues. V lost 2 bases and J lost 2; bases outside the gene matches: 4. Germline CDR1 is MNHEY and CDR2 is SVGAGI. CDR3 loop: CASSYGQGIQETQYF. CDR3 nucleotides: TGTGCCAGCAGTTACGGACAGGGTATTCAAGAGACCCAGTACTTC.

The DNA for the CDR3 is TGTGCCAGCAGCTTTCGGGTCGGGACTGAGCAGTACTTC. Amino acids: CASSFRVGTEQYF. The chain combines TRBV7-8 with TRBJ2-7; possibly TRBD2 for D (6 bases). Germline V CDR1 and CDR2: SGHVS, FQNEAQ. V was shortened by 3 bases and J by 7 bases, with 13 bases between the two germline ends. This CDR3 has 13 amino acids.

The gene calls are TRBV5-1 and TRBJ2-5; D not resolved. Germline-derived CDR1 and CDR2 are SGHRS and YFSETQ. The CDR3 extends over 17 amino acids. Trimming removed 0 bases at V and 5 bases at J, with 20 bases between. The CDR3 coding sequence is TGCGCCAGCAGCTTGGTCCAAAGTGGCCTCACCTGGGAGACCCAGTACTTC. Its translation is CASSLVQSGLTWETQYF.

The CDR3 reads CASSFGNQPQHF. For the CDR3, the DNA is TGTGCCAGCAGCTTCGGCAATCAGCCCCAGCATTTT. The J gene is TRBJ1-5, the V gene TRBV11-2; D not resolved. The CDR3 length is 12 residues. V lost 3 bases, J lost 2 bases, and 2 bases lay in between. Looked up from germline, CDR1 is SGHAT and CDR2 is FQNNGV.

The CDR3 nucleotides are TGTGCCAGCAGCTTAAGACAGACAGATACGCAGTATTTT. This encodes CASSLRQTDTQYF. The chain uses TRBV7-3 and TRBJ2-3; D is perhaps TRBD1 (5 bases). Per the germline V gene, CDR1 is SGHTA and CDR2 is FQGTGA. The CDR3 is 13 amino acids. With 1 base removed from V and 3 bases from J, the gap between germline ends came to 5 bases.

The CDR3 region has the DNA TGTGCCAGCAGCAATCCCAACTCTGGGGCCAACGTCCTGACTTTC. Residues: CASSNPNSGANVLTF. V and J are TRBV5-4 and TRBJ2-6; no firm D call. CDR3 length equals 15 residues. Trimming took 4 bases from V and 0 from J, leaving 8 bases between them. CDR1 is SGHNT and CDR2 is YYREEE in the germline V gene (reference sequence).

This sequence joins TRBV28 and TRBJ1-1, with 10 bases that match TRBD1. This CDR3 comprises 18 residues. V was clipped by 6 bases and J by 2 bases; unmatched bases: 15. CDR1 and CDR2 from the germline V gene are MDHEN and SYDVKM. The CDR3 coding sequence is TGTGCCAGCAGCCCTCCTAGATTTGGGGACAGGGGAAACACTGAAGCTTTCTTT. Amino acids: CASSPPRFGDRGNTEAFF.

V gene TRBV5-1 combines with J gene TRBJ1-4, with D possibly matching TRBD1 (6 bases). Germline V gives CDR1 SGHRS, CDR2 YFSETQ. The germline V and J ends were trimmed by 0 bases and 8 bases, with 17 bases remaining between them. The CDR3 consists of 16 residues. CDR3 bases: TGCGCCAGCAGCTTGGACCCCGGACAGTATAGGGAAAAACTGTTTTTT. This gives the protein CASSLDPGQYREKLFF.

This sequence joins TRBV21-1 and TRBJ2-3; the tabulated D call, TRBD2, remains unverified against the DNA. TRBV21-1 is given as a pseudogene. The CDR3 spans 20 residues. CDR3 in amino acids: CASSRLGRGFFSPPTDTQYF. In nucleotides, the CDR3 is TGTGCCAGCAGCAGACTTGGTAGAGGCTTTTTTTCTCCTCCCACAGATACGCAGTATTTT.

The CDR3 here is CASSYTDTEAFF. Here the CDR3 DNA reads TGTGCCAGCAGCTATACAGACACTGAAGCTTTCTTT. This chain joins TRBV6-2 or TRBV6-3 and TRBJ1-1; no reliable D call. Germline V gene sequence: CDR1 MNHEY, CDR2 SVGEGT. This CDR3 contains 12 residues. Trimming removed 6 bases from V and 3 bases from J, with 8 bases in between.

V usage is TRBV4-1 and J usage is TRBJ2-3; TRBD1 agrees at 9 bases. Germline trimming cut 3 bases from V and 4 bases from J; bases unmatched to any gene: 8. Germline CDR1 reads MGHRA; CDR2 reads YSYEKL. This CDR3 comprises 16 residues. The CDR3 sequence: CASSQDGTGSADTQYF. CDR3 sequence (DNA): TGCGCCAGCAGCCAGGACGGGACAGGGAGCGCAGATACGCAGTATTTT.

This chain uses TRBV14 with TRBJ2-1; TRBD1 aligns across 7 bases. Germline-derived CDR1 and CDR2 are SGHDN and FVKESK. CDR3 length: 15 amino acids. V lost 4 bases and J lost 2; bases outside the gene matches: 5. DNA of the CDR3: TGTGCCAGCAGCCGGTACAGGGGACCCTACAATGAGCAGTTCTTC. Protein: CASSRYRGPYNEQFF.

The chain joins TRBV6-2 or TRBV6-3 to TRBJ2-7; perhaps TRBD2 as D (6 bases). Trimming removed 2 bases from V and 3 bases from J, with 14 bases in between. The CDR3 sequence is 15 residues long. Germline V CDR1 and CDR2: MNHEY, SVGEGT. The CDR3 nucleotides read TGTGCCAGCAGTTACATGGCAGGGACTTTCTACGAGCAGTACTTC. Its translation: CASSYMAGTFYEQYF.

This chain connects TRBV3-1 (or the pseudogene TRBV3-2) to TRBJ1-1; maybe TRBD1 (6 bases). V was clipped by 1 base and J by 5 bases, with 14 bases between them. Germline V gene lookup returns CDR1 LGHDT and CDR2 YNNKEL (reference sequence). This CDR3 contains 15 residues. In DNA, the CDR3 is TGTGCCAGCAGCCAAGCACCTACAGGGTTAACTGAAGCTTTCTTT. This sequence encodes CASSQAPTGLTEAFF.

V and J are TRBV7-8 and TRBJ2-2; 12 bases fit TRBD2. The CDR3 sequence is 16 residues long. From germline, CDR1 is SGHVS and CDR2 FQNEAQ. Losses at the gene ends were 5 bases for V and 7 bases for J; bases not matched to a gene: 8. This CDR3 is CASSVPSGGAGGELFF. The CDR3 DNA follows: TGTGCCAGCAGCGTCCCTAGCGGGGGGGCCGGCGGGGAGCTGTTTTTT.

The rearrangement joins TRBV27 to TRBJ1-5; D possibly corresponds to TRBD1 (5 bases). V was cut by 3 bases and J by 7 bases, with 10 bases left in between. Germline values: CDR1 MNHEY, CDR2 SMNVEV (reference sequence). This CDR3 is built from 13 residues. DNA of the CDR3: TGTGCCAGCAGTTTGGACATGAGACAGCCCCAGCATTTT. Its translation: CASSLDMRQPQHF.

This chain uses TRBV30 with TRBJ1-5; D gene unclear. The CDR3 is made up of 13 amino acids. V dropped 1 base and J dropped 7 bases, with 11 bases sitting between them. CDR1 and CDR2 from the germline V gene are GTSNPN and SVGIG (reference sequence). This CDR3 is CAWSGNAEQPQHF. The DNA of the CDR3 is TGTGCCTGGAGTGGAAATGCGGAACAGCCCCAGCATTTT.

V gene TRBV3-1 (or the pseudogene TRBV3-2) combines with J gene TRBJ2-1; 9 bases agree with TRBD1. The V gene's germline CDR1 is LGHDT and CDR2 YNNKEL (reference sequence). CDR3 length equals 15 residues. Losses at the gene ends were 4 bases for V and 6 bases for J; bases not matched to a gene: 7. CDR3: CASSPETGGFNEQFF. CDR3 DNA sequence: TGTGCCAGCAGCCCAGAGACAGGGGGTTTCAATGAGCAGTTCTTC.

Comments on this clone: An end of the junction does not agree with germline; a read error may underlie this. The V call is TRBV7-7, the J call TRBJ2-2; TRBD1 is a possible D gene (6 bases). This CDR3 spans 17 amino acids. Germline CDR1 SSHAT, CDR2 FNYEAQ (reference sequence). The DNA for the CDR3 is TGTGCTAGCAGCTTGATGGGGGCTGGATCCCTCACCGGGGAGCTGTTTTTT. This gives the protein CASSLMGAGSLTGELFF.

This chain links TRBV7-8 with TRBJ1-5; 9 bases align to TRBD1. V was pared by 0 bases and J by 16 bases, with 7 bases of the junction left unmatched. Germline V gene lookup returns CDR1 SGHVS and CDR2 FQNEAQ. This CDR3 contains 13 residues. Written as DNA, the CDR3 is TGTGCCAGCAGCTTAGCGGCGGGGACAGGGAAACATTTT. This sequence encodes CASSLAAGTGKHF.

The V gene is TRBV6-6, the J gene TRBJ2-1, with TRBD2 identical over 11 bases. Germline loops: CDR1 MNHNY, CDR2 SVGAGI (reference sequence). This CDR3 comprises 17 residues. Losses at the gene ends were 5 bases for V and 4 bases for J; bases not matched to a gene: 10. CDR3 DNA: TGTGCCAGCAGTCCGTACCCAACTAGCGGGAGTTACAATGAGCAGTTCTTC. Protein: CASSPYPTSGSYNEQFF.

This clone was seen ten or more times. The rearrangement links TRBV6-6 to TRBJ2-2; the match to TRBD2 covers 16 bases. The CDR3 has 16 amino acids. Germline V lookup: CDR1 MNHNY, CDR2 SVGAGI (reference sequence). After removal of 5 bases from V and 6 bases from J, the junction contained 3 bases not matched to a gene. CDR3 sequence reads: CASSRGTSGGAGELFF. The CDR3 DNA sequence: TGTGCCAGCAGTCGTGGGACTAGCGGGGGGGCCGGGGAGCTGTTTTTT.

This clone was counted a single time. The chain combines TRBV2 with TRBJ1-4, with 8 nucleotides matching TRBD1. This CDR3 contains 15 residues. With V trimmed by 11 bases and J by 3 bases, 11 bases remained unmatched. CDR1 SNHLY and CDR2 FYNNEI come from the germline V gene. The CDR3, as DNA: TGTGCCGAACGGCAGGGGGCGACGGCTAATGAAAAACTGTTTTTT. This sequence encodes CAERQGATANEKLFF. Full variable domain (rest looked up from reference TRBV2 and TRBJ1-4): EPEVTQTPSHQVTQMGQEVILRCVPISNHLYFYWYRQILGQKVEFLVSFYNNEISEKSEIFDDQFSVERPDGSNFTLKIRSTKLEDSAMYFCAERQGATANEKLFFGSGTQLSVL.

The chain uses TRBV7-8 and TRBJ1-6; 7 nucleotides agree with TRBD1. The CDR3 is 14 residues long. Per germline, CDR1 SGHVS and CDR2 FQNEAQ. The trim removed 2 bases at V and 7 bases at J, leaving 2 bases unmatched. The CDR3: CASSLQGGNSPLHF. DNA for the CDR3: TGTGCCAGCAGCTTACAGGGGGGCAATTCACCCCTCCACTTT.